The table lists the clone carrying this T cell receptor (beta chain) with a few counts. What it recognizes is unknown. This PCR relied on a set of 60 Vbeta primers and 13 Jbeta primers. Profiling relied on immunoSEQ multiplex PCR, and the TCRdb table lists in-frame clones only, not all of them. The sample yields over 150,000 clones, around 86% seen once. The sample belongs to a study of cytomegalovirus exposure and HLA in healthy donors. Study observations and caveats: Excluded: some indistinguishable V segments such as TRBV6-2 and TRBV6-3.

CDR1 and CDR2 (germline): SGHTA, FQGNSA. V lost 2 bases, J lost 6 bases, and 11 bases lay in between. This CDR3 is 13 amino acids long. The sequence came from a human donor in good health. V gene TRBV7-2 combines with J gene TRBJ2-7; D perhaps matches TRBD1 (7 bases). Material: PBMCs. The CDR3 DNA reads as TGTGCCAGCAGCTTATCCCAGGGGGGCGAGCAGTACTTC. It codes for CASSLSQGGEQYF.